The source of this TCR beta chain is a study of cytomegalovirus exposure and HLA in healthy donors. This CDR3 is built from 15 residues. Germline values: CDR1 SGHTA, CDR2 FQGNSA. Trimming shortened V by 4 bases and J by 4 bases, and 14 bases separated the two germline ends. Whole-study results and caveats: Data from an earlier analysis indicated that most TCR beta V segments were productive either about 87% or about 30% of the time. DRB1 had the most TCR associations and HLA-C the fewest, a later analysis found, with rates varying by HLA locus. A later analysis linked about 17,000 TCR beta sequences to HLA alleles at 0.05 false discovery rate. Within the data, a cluster of highly shared sequence variants was likely a sequencing artifact.

PCR primers comprised 60 Vbeta and 13 Jbeta primers. The method was immunoSEQ multiplex PCR; TCRdb's version includes in-frame clones alone and lacks a portion of them. Seen here are fewer than 200,000 clones, over 75% observed once, and the top ten hold around 0.25%. About this clone: Its target is not known.

The chain links TRBV7-2 to TRBJ1-3, with D unclear. The receptor was isolated from a girl under two years old in good health and CMV-seronegative. Sequencing was done on a sample of PBMCs. DNA of the CDR3: TGTGCCAGCAGCTCCAATCGGGCGGGAGGAAACACCATATATTTT. It codes for CASSSNRAGGNTIYF.